A selection of T cell receptor beta chains follows, all from one sample in a study of radiotherapy plus CTLA-4 blockade in lung cancer. Clones were sequenced by immunoSEQ multiplex PCR, and TCRdb holds only the in-frame ones, with some missing. Altogether tens of thousands of clones are present, just under 85% being singletons, with the ten largest covering around 4.4%. Sequenced material: peripheral blood, taken from a patient treated with radiotherapy plus ipilimumab. Every receptor here comes from a human donor with non-small cell lung cancer whose response to radiotherapy plus ipilimumab could not be evaluated. CDR3s include the opening cysteine and the closing phenylalanine or tryptophan. D genes are given only for firm matches. Expanded clones are given a class, and other clones once, few, many or no size at all.

v_gene	j_gene	abundance	d_gene	CDR3nt	CDR3aa
TRBV7-9	TRBJ2-7	-	TRBD1	TGTGCCAGCAGCTTAGCCCCGACAGGGATACCTCACGAGCAGTACTTC	CASSLAPTGIPHEQYF
TRBV7-2	TRBJ1-1	-	-	TGTGCCAGCAGCTCCGACAGGAACACTGAAGCTTTCTTT	CASSSDRNTEAFF
TRBV6-6	TRBJ1-6	-	-	TGTGCCAGCAGTTACCCCTCCACAGGAAGGAATTCACCCCTCCACTTT	CASSYPSTGRNSPLHF
TRBV28	TRBJ1-5	-	-	TGTGCCAGCAGACTGAGGACAGCCAGCAATCAGCCCCAGCATTTT	CASRLRTASNQPQHF
TRBV18	TRBJ1-5	-	TRBD1	TGTGCCAGCTCACGCGGGACAGGGGGCAATCAGCCCCAGCATTTT	CASSRGTGGNQPQHF
TRBV30	TRBJ2-1	few	-	TGTGCCTGCTATCGGACAAGCGGAAGCGGGGAGCAGTTCTTC	CACYRTSGSGEQFF
TRBV18	TRBJ2-7	-	TRBD2	TGTGCCAGCTCACCAATAGCGGGAGGGCAGTACGAGCAGTACTTC	CASSPIAGGQYEQYF
TRBV4-3	TRBJ2-7	-	-	TGCGCCAGCAGCCAAGGATTCGGAGAACGATCCTACGAGCAGTACTTC	CASSQGFGERSYEQYF
TRBV4-2	TRBJ1-5	-	TRBD1	TGTGCCAGCAGCCAAGGCCAGGGGGCCATCAATCAGCCCCAGCATTTT	CASSQGQGAINQPQHF
TRBV7-3	TRBJ2-1	few	TRBD1	TGTGCCAGCAGCTCCCAGGGGGCCTACAATGAGCAGTTCTTC	CASSSQGAYNEQFF
TRBV20-1	TRBJ2-7	-	-	TGCAGTGCTAGAGATCAACCGGGGCAGTACTTC	CSARDQPGQYF
TRBV28	TRBJ1-1	-	TRBD1	TGTGCCAGCAGTTCCCCGACAGGGACGGCTTTCTTT	CASSSPTGTAFF
TRBV7-2	TRBJ1-4	-	-	TGTGCCAGCAGTCTAGCTCGGGGGAGATCAGCAGCTAATGAAAAACTGTTTTTT	CASSLARGRSAANEKLFF
TRBV19	TRBJ2-3	-	TRBD1	TGTGCCAGTAGTATAGTTCGGGGACAGGACACAGATACGCAGTATTTT	CASSIVRGQDTDTQYF
TRBV27	TRBJ1-1	-	-	TGTGCCAGCAGTTTATCTCAGGATCTGAACACTGAAGCTTTCTTT	CASSLSQDLNTEAFF
TRBV5-1	TRBJ2-7	-	-	TGCGCCAGCAGCGTTTTGGGCGGGACTTACGAGCAGTACTTC	CASSVLGGTYEQYF
TRBV6-1	TRBJ1-4	-	TRBD1	TGTGCCAGCAGAGGACAGGGCGCTCCCGAAAAACTGTTTTTT	CASRGQGAPEKLFF
TRBV28	TRBJ1-2	few	-	TGTGCCAGCAGTTTCAGGGCAGGCTATGGCTACACCTTC	CASSFRAGYGYTF
TRBV4-1	TRBJ1-1	-	-	TGCGCCAGCAGCCAAGATCGGAGGGATGAAGCTTTCTTT	CASSQDRRDEAFF
TRBV6-1	TRBJ2-1	-	-	TGTGCCAGCAGTGAAGGTGCAGGGACCTACAATGAGCAGTTCTTC	CASSEGAGTYNEQFF
TRBV6-5	TRBJ2-2	-	-	TGTGCCAGCAGTTACTCGGGGGGGGCGGGCACCGGGGAGCTGTTTTTT	CASSYSGGAGTGELFF
TRBV19	TRBJ1-1	-	-	TGTGCCAGTAGTGGGAGGTACACTGAAGCTTTCTTT	CASSGRYTEAFF
TRBV27	TRBJ1-2	-	TRBD1	TGTGCCAGCAGGAAACCGGGACAGGGTACCTATGGCTACACCTTC	CASRKPGQGTYGYTF
TRBV27	TRBJ1-2	-	-	TGTGCCAGCAGTTTAAGAGGCTCTAACTATGGCTACACCTTC	CASSLRGSNYGYTF
TRBV7-2	TRBJ1-5	-	TRBD1	TGTGCCAGCAGTAGGTGGGACAGGGCAGCTAGCAATCAGCCCCAGCATTTT	CASSRWDRAASNQPQHF